This T cell receptor beta chain derives from a study of blood T cell repertoires in COVID-19. Generated by immunoSEQ multiplex PCR, the TCRdb table keeps only in-frame clones and is missing some. The sample shows some 140,000 clones, roughly 85% of them seen only once. The receptor comes from a man aged 55 to 70 with acute or convalescent COVID-19. The sample consisted of peripheral blood.

The chain's CDR3 is CAYTAGSTDTQYF. The DNA for the CDR3 is TGTGCCTACACAGCGGGGAGCACAGATACGCAGTATTTT. This chain links TRBV30 with TRBJ2-3; TRBD2 matches 7 bases. Trimming cost V 7 bases and J 0 bases; bases outside gene matches: 4. The CDR3 is 13 amino acids. The germline gives CDR1 GTSNPN, CDR2 SVGIG (reference sequence).